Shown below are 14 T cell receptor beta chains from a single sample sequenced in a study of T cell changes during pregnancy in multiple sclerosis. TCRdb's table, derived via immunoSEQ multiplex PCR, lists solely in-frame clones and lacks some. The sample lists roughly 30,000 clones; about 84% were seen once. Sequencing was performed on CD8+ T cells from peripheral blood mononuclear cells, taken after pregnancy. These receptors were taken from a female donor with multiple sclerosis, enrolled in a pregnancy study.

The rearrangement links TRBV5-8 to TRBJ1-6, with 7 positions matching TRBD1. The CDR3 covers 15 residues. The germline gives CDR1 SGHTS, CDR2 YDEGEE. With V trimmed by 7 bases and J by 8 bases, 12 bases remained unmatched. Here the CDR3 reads CASARNDRVDSPLHF. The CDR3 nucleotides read TGTGCCAGCGCCCGAAACGACAGGGTCGATTCACCCCTCCACTTT.

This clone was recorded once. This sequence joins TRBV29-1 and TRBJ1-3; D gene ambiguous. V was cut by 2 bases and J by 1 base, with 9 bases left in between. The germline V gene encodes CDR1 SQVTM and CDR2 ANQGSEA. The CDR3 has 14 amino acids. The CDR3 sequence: CSVEIQNSGNTIYF. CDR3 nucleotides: TGCAGCGTTGAAATACAGAATTCTGGAAACACCATATATTTT.

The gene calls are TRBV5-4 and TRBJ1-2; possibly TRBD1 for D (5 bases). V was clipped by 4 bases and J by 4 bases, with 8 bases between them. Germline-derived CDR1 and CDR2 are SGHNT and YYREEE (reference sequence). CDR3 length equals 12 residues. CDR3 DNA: TGTGCCAGCAGCCCTGACAGCTATGGCTACACCTTC. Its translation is CASSPDSYGYTF.

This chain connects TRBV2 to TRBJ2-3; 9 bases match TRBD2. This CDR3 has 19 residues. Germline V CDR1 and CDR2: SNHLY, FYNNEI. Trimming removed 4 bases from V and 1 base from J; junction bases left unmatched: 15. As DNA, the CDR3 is TGTGCCAGCAGTGTATGGGAGGGTGCGGGGGGGCCGGGCACAGATACGCAGTATTTT. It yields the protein CASSVWEGAGGPGTDTQYF.

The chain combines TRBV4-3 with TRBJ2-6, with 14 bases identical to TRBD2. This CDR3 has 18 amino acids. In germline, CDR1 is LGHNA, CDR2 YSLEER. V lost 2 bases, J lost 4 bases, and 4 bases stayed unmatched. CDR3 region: CASSQMTSGGGGANVLTF. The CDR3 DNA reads TGCGCCAGCAGCCAAATGACTAGCGGGGGGGGCGGGGCCAACGTCCTGACTTTC.

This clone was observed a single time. DNA for the CDR3: TGTGCCAGCAGTGTCGCCGAGGAGGGCTACGAGCAGTACTTC. It specifies CASSVAEEGYEQYF. The rearrangement uses TRBV6-1 and TRBJ2-7; D is possibly TRBD2 (6 bases). Germline values: CDR1 MNHNS, CDR2 SASEGT. V shed 4 bases and J shed 3 bases, with 13 bases lying between them. This CDR3 has 14 residues.

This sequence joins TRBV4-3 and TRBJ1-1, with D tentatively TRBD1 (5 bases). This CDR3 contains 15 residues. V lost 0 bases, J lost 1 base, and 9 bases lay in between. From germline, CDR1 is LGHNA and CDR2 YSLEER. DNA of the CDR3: TGCGCCAGCAGCCAAGAATCGCAGGGGAACACTGAAGCTTTCTTT. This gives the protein CASSQESQGNTEAFF.

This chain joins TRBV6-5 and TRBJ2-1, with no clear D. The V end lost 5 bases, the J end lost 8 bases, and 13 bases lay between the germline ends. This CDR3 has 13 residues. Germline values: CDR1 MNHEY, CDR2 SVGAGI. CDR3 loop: CASSDSPHDEQFF. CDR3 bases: TGTGCCAGCAGTGATTCCCCACACGATGAGCAGTTCTTC.

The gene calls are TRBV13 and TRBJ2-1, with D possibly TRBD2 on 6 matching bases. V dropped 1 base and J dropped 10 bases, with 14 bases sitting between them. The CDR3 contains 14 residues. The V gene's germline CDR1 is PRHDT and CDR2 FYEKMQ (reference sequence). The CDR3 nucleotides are TGTGCCAGCAGCTTAGATCATACGCGGGGCGAGCAGTTCTTC. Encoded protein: CASSLDHTRGEQFF.

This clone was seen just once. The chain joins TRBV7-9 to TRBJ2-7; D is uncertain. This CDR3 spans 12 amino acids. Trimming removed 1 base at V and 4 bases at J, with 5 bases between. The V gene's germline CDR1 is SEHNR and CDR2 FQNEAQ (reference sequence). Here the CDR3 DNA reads TGTGCCAGCAGCTTAGACATTTACGAGCAGTACTTC. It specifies CASSLDIYEQYF.

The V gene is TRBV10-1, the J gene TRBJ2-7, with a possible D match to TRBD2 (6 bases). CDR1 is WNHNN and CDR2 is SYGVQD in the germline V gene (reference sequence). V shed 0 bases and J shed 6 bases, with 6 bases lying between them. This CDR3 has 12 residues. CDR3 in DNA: TGCGCCAGCAGTGAGTCGGGGGGCGAGCAGTACTTC. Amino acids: CASSESGGEQYF.

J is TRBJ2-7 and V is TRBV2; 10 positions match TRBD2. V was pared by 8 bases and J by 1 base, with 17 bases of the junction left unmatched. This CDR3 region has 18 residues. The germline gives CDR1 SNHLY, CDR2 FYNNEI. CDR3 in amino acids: CASFSMERGGIASYEQYF. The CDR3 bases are TGTGCCAGCTTTAGCATGGAGCGGGGGGGCATTGCGTCCTACGAGCAGTACTTC.

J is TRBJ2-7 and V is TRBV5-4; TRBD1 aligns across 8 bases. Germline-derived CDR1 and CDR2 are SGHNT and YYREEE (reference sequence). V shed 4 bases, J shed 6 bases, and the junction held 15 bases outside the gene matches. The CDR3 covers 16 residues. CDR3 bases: TGTGCCAGCAGCCCCCACTTTGACAGGGGCCTAGCCGAGCAGTACTTC. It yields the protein CASSPHFDRGLAEQYF. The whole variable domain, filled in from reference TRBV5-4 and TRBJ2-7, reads ETGVTQSPTHLIKTRGQQVTLRCSSQSGHNTVSWYQQALGQGPQFIFQYYREEENGRGNFPPRFSGLQFPNYSSELNVNALELDDSALYLCASSPHFDRGLAEQYFGPGTRLTVT.

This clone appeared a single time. The CDR3 region is CASSEFSGSGNSPLHF. CDR3 DNA sequence: TGTGCCAGCAGTGAATTCTCGGGGTCGGGTAATTCACCCCTCCACTTT. The chain couples TRBV6-1 to TRBJ1-6; D is uncertain. This CDR3 is 16 amino acids long. V lost 2 bases, J lost 6 bases, and 14 bases lay in between. CDR1 is MNHNS and CDR2 is SASEGT in the germline V gene.